One and the same sample provided the 25 T cell receptor beta chains below, sequenced in a study of blood T cell repertoires in COVID-19. The table came from immunoSEQ multiplex PCR; TCRdb's copy has only in-frame clones and leaves some out. The repertoire holds about 320,000 clones, roughly 90% seen once, with 3% to 5% in the top ten. The sequenced sample was PBMCs or T cells enriched from blood (not recorded which). The receptors come from a woman aged 25-40 years who had been exposed to COVID-19.

V usage is TRBV4-3 and J usage is TRBJ2-7, with a weak D call TRBD2 (6 bases). The CDR3 extends over 17 amino acids. Trimming removed 0 bases at V and 6 bases at J, with 21 bases between. Per the germline V gene, CDR1 is LGHNA and CDR2 is YSLEER. The CDR3 sequence is CASSQEWFVEGIGEQYF. CDR3 coding DNA: TGCGCCAGCAGCCAAGAATGGTTTGTGGAGGGTATTGGCGAGCAGTACTTC.

This clone was detected only once. The V call is TRBV19, the J call TRBJ2-1, with no clear D. This CDR3 has 11 amino acids. The V and J ends lost 2 bases and 8 bases respectively, with 4 bases between them. Germline CDR1 and CDR2: LNHDA and SQIVND (reference sequence). The DNA of the CDR3 is TGTGCCAGTAGTATACGAGATGAGCAGTTCTTC. Translating it yields CASSIRDEQFF. The entire variable domain, with the rest obtained from reference TRBV19 and TRBJ2-1, is as follows: DGGITQSPKYLFRKEGQNVTLSCEQNLNHDAMYWYRQDPGQGLRLIYYSQIVNDFQKGDIAEGYSVSREKKESFPLTVTSAQKNPTAFYLCASSIRDEQFFGPGTRLTVL.

The chain carries TRBV1 and TRBJ1-4; the table assigns TRBD1, which was not confirmed against the DNA. TRBV1 is a listed pseudogene. There are 14 residues in the CDR3. CDR3: CTSSPTATNEKLFF. For the CDR3, the DNA is TGCACCAGCAGTCCGACAGCAACTAATGAAAAACTGTTTTTT.

V usage is TRBV6-2 or TRBV6-3 and J usage is TRBJ1-6; D not certain. The germline gives CDR1 MNHEY, CDR2 SVGEGT. The CDR3 is 14 amino acids. V lost 2 bases, J lost 6 bases, and 8 bases lay in between. The CDR3 reads CASSYRRGNSPLHF. DNA for the CDR3: TGTGCCAGCAGTTACAGAAGAGGTAATTCACCCCTCCACTTT.

V and J are TRBV27 and TRBJ1-4, with D possibly being TRBD1 (6 bases). CDR3 length: 12 amino acids. The germline V gene has CDR1 MNHEY and CDR2 SMNVEV (reference sequence). The DNA of the CDR3 is TGTACCGGACAGCCAACTAATGAAAAACTGTTTTTT. It translates to CTGQPTNEKLFF.

The chain couples TRBV12-3 or TRBV12-4 to TRBJ2-7, with a possible D match to TRBD1 (5 bases). Trimming cost V 3 bases and J 3 bases, with 9 bases left between them. The CDR3 covers 13 residues. DNA of the CDR3: TGTGCCAGCAGTTTGGCAGGGAACTACGAGCAGTACTTC. Its protein product is CASSLAGNYEQYF.

The rearrangement joins TRBV4-1 to TRBJ2-1; D is unclear. CDR3 size: 14 residues. V lost 1 base, J lost 5 bases, and 9 bases lay in between. Germline loops: CDR1 MGHRA, CDR2 YSYEKL. The CDR3 loop is CASSQALRDNEQFF. CDR3 bases: TGCGCCAGCAGCCAAGCGCTCCGGGACAATGAGCAGTTCTTC.

V usage is TRBV11-2 and J usage is TRBJ2-1; TRBD1 might be the D (5 bases). V was clipped by 5 bases and J by 2 bases, with 13 bases between them. This CDR3 has 15 amino acids. Germline loops: CDR1 SGHAT, CDR2 FQNNGV. Here the CDR3 reads CASSPRALAYNEQFF. The CDR3 nucleotides are TGTGCCAGCAGCCCCAGGGCACTCGCCTACAATGAGCAGTTCTTC.

V usage is TRBV11-1 and J usage is TRBJ2-1; a possible D gene is TRBD1 (5 bases). The germline V gene encodes CDR1 SGHAT and CDR2 FQDESV (reference sequence). The CDR3 runs 12 residues. Trimming left V 1 base short and J 11 bases short, with 9 bases between. The chain's CDR3 is CASSLGDRKQFF. The CDR3 DNA reads as TGTGCCAGCAGCTTAGGTGACAGAAAGCAGTTCTTC.

This clone has just one count. The genes are TRBV7-9 and TRBJ1-5, with a tentative D call TRBD1 (5 bases). This CDR3 has 16 residues. The germline V gene has CDR1 SEHNR and CDR2 FQNEAQ (reference sequence). V shed 4 bases and J shed 5 bases, with 18 bases lying between them. The CDR3 DNA reads as TGTGCCAGCAGCTCCGTGACAGACGGAGGGGATCAGCCCCAGCATTTT. Protein: CASSSVTDGGDQPQHF.

The V and J genes are TRBV5-6 and TRBJ1-6; possible D gene TRBD1, 6 bases. Trimming took 1 base from V and 9 from J, leaving 11 bases between them. CDR3 length: 14 amino acids. Germline V CDR1 and CDR2: SGHDT, YYEEEE. The CDR3 region has the DNA TGTGCCAGCAGCTTGTGGGGGCTGGGTTCACCCCTCCACTTT. Residues: CASSLWGLGSPLHF.

This sequence joins TRBV10-3 and TRBJ2-5, with TRBD1 matching over 8 bases. The CDR3 has 18 residues. Germline V lookup: CDR1 ENHRY, CDR2 SYGVKD. J gave up 5 bases and V 6 bases, and 20 bases lay outside the gene matches. CDR3 nucleotide sequence: TGTGCCATCAGGGGAATTTCGCCAGGGGGCAAGCGGAGGGAGACCCAGTACTTC. This encodes CAIRGISPGGKRRETQYF.

The V and J genes are TRBV19 and TRBJ2-1, with TRBD2 matching over 9 bases. The CDR3 length is 16 residues. The germline CDR1 and CDR2 sequences are LNHDA and SQIVND (reference sequence). J lost 6 bases, V lost 1 base, and 7 bases had no gene match. The CDR3 DNA reads TGTGCCAGTAGTATAGGAGGAGCTAGCGGGGCCAATGAGCAGTTCTTC. This sequence encodes CASSIGGASGANEQFF.

A word on this clone: At one of its ends the junction is not consistent with the germline gene, which may arise from a read error. The V call is TRBV30, the J call TRBJ1-2; D is perhaps TRBD1 (6 bases). The germline CDR1 and CDR2 sequences are GTSNPN and SVGIG (reference sequence). The CDR3 runs 8 residues. CDR3 amino acids: CASGRTAF. The CDR3 DNA sequence: TGTGCCTCGGGACGGACAGCCTTC.

The rearrangement uses TRBV5-4 and TRBJ1-2; 8 bases are shared with TRBD1. Trimming removed 2 bases from V and 5 bases from J; junction bases left unmatched: 8. Germline V gene data show CDR1 as SGHNT and CDR2 as YYREEE (reference sequence). The CDR3 has 15 residues. CDR3 sequence (DNA): TGTGCCAGCAGCTTACGACGGACAGGGTCGTATGGCTACACCTTC. The encoded protein is CASSLRRTGSYGYTF.

This chain joins TRBV7-6 and TRBJ1-1, with D possibly matching TRBD1 (6 bases). The V gene's germline CDR1 is SGHVS and CDR2 FNYEAQ. V dropped 2 bases and J dropped 4 bases, with 20 bases sitting between them. CDR3 length equals 17 residues. As DNA, the CDR3 is TGTGCCAGCAGCTTATACCCCCCTCAGGGGAGTGGCACTGAAGCTTTCTTT. The encoded protein is CASSLYPPQGSGTEAFF.

The chain links TRBV15 to TRBJ1-4; D unclear. The V end was cut by 4 bases, the J end by 3 bases, with 9 bases between. The CDR3 is made up of 14 amino acids. Germline-derived CDR1 and CDR2 are LNHNV and YYDKDF (reference sequence). DNA of the CDR3: TGTGCCACCAGCATCGCGAGCGCTAATGAAAAACTGTTTTTT. Amino acids: CATSIASANEKLFF.

This clone was found once. This CDR3 reads CASRARDRGRNTEAFF. CDR3 DNA: TGTGCCAGCAGGGCGAGGGACAGGGGGCGAAACACTGAAGCTTTCTTT. The genes are TRBV6-4 and TRBJ1-1; 12 nucleotides match TRBD1. Losses at the gene ends were 6 bases for V and 2 bases for J; bases not matched to a gene: 7. This CDR3 region has 16 residues. Germline CDR1 reads MRHNA; CDR2 reads SNTAGT.

The chain links TRBV24-1 to TRBJ2-1, with TRBD2 matching 9 bases. V was pared by 0 bases and J by 9 bases, with 8 bases of the junction left unmatched. The CDR3 sequence is 16 residues long. Germline assignment: CDR1 KGHDR and CDR2 SFDVKD. The CDR3 DNA sequence: TGTGCCACCAGTGATTTGGTTGAGCGGGGGGTTAGTGAGCAGTTCTTC. Amino acids: CATSDLVERGVSEQFF.

The rearrangement uses TRBV3-1 (or the pseudogene TRBV3-2) and TRBJ1-2, with D possibly being TRBD1 (6 bases). The CDR3 has 13 amino acids. Germline assignment: CDR1 LGHDT and CDR2 YNNKEL (reference sequence). Trimming left V 3 bases short and J 5 bases short, with 10 bases between. The CDR3 sequence: CASSQVGGYGYTF. The CDR3 coding sequence is TGTGCCAGCAGCCAGGTAGGGGGTTATGGCTACACCTTC.

The chain uses TRBV20-1 and TRBJ1-2, with a tentative D call TRBD1 (6 bases). The CDR3 spans 11 residues. Looked up from germline, CDR1 is DFQATT and CDR2 is SNEGSKA (reference sequence). The CDR3 protein is CNRGAATGYTF. The CDR3 DNA is TGCAATCGGGGGGCGGCGACCGGCTACACCTTC.

V is TRBV28 and J is TRBJ1-6; the D gene is possibly TRBD1 (5 bases). This CDR3 spans 14 amino acids. V dropped 4 bases and J dropped 9 bases, with 13 bases sitting between them. Looked up from germline, CDR1 is MDHEN and CDR2 is SYDVKM. The CDR3 bases are TGTGCCAGCAGTTCGGGCAGGGTGAGTTCACCCCTCCACTTT. Translated: CASSSGRVSSPLHF.

The chain links TRBV9 to TRBJ2-2, with 9 positions matching TRBD2. The CDR3 loop spans 16 amino acids. Trimming removed 0 bases from V and 4 bases from J; junction bases left unmatched: 4. Germline V gene data show CDR1 as SGDLS and CDR2 as YYNGEE. The CDR3 spells CASSVEERGVTGELFF. CDR3 DNA sequence: TGTGCCAGCAGCGTAGAGGAGCGGGGGGTCACCGGGGAGCTGTTTTTT. Looking up the rest from reference TRBV9 and TRBJ2-2 gives the full variable domain: DSGVTQTPKHLITATGQRVTLRCSPRSGDLSVYWYQQSLDQGLQFLIQYYNGEERAKGNILERFSAQQFPDLHSELNLSSLELGDSALYFCASSVEERGVTGELFFGEGSRLTVL.

The V call is TRBV4-1, the J call TRBJ2-1, with a tentative D call TRBD2 (6 bases). V was pared by 5 bases and J by 3 bases, with 11 bases between. The CDR3 length is 14 residues. Per germline, CDR1 MGHRA and CDR2 YSYEKL. This CDR3 reads CASSYPGLYNEQFF. The CDR3 coding sequence is TGCGCCAGCAGCTATCCGGGACTCTACAATGAGCAGTTCTTC.

This sequence joins TRBV19 and TRBJ1-6; no clear D gene. The CDR3 loop spans 16 amino acids. Deletions cut 5 bases from V and 10 bases from J, with 21 bases between. Germline loops: CDR1 LNHDA, CDR2 SQIVND (reference sequence). CDR3 nucleotides: TGTGCCAGTAGTGCTAACGACCAGTTTTGGGAGTCACCCCTCCACTTT. Protein sequence: CASSANDQFWESPLHF. The whole variable domain, filled in from reference TRBV19 and TRBJ1-6, reads DGGITQSPKYLFRKEGQNVTLSCEQNLNHDAMYWYRQDPGQGLRLIYYSQIVNDFQKGDIAEGYSVSREKKESFPLTVTSAQKNPTAFYLCASSANDQFWESPLHFGNGTRLTVT.